This is a list of T cell receptor beta chains from one sample in a study of OX40 agonist ivuxolimab in advanced cancers. Libraries were prepared by immunoSEQ multiplex PCR; TCRdb keeps only in-frame clonotypes and omits some of them. The repertoire holds about 70,000 clones, with approximately 82% as singletons. Sequencing used CD4+ or CD8+ T cells sorted from blood, obtained in a trial of the OX40 agonist ivuxolimab. Every receptor here comes from an adult with an advanced solid tumor such as melanoma, head and neck, liver or kidney cancer. CDR3s include the opening cysteine and the closing phenylalanine or tryptophan. A D gene is named only where the DNA matches it firmly. Clone size appears in some rows only: once, few, many, or a class for an expanded clone.

TGTGCCAGCAGTTTAGAACGGGGCGGGGAGCTGTTTTTT | CASSLERGGELFF | NA | TRBJ2-2 | few | TRBV27
TGTGCCATCAGAGGGGGACAGCCCTACAATGAGCAGTTCTTC | CAIRGGQPYNEQFF | TRBD1 | TRBJ2-1 | NA | TRBV10-3
TGTGCCAGTAGCCCCCCACACTGGCAGCCCCAGCATTTT | CASSPPHWQPQHF | NA | TRBJ1-5 | NA | TRBV19
TGCGCCAGCAGCCAAGATCGGGCTAGCGGGAACACCGGGGAGCTGTTTTTT | CASSQDRASGNTGELFF | TRBD2 | TRBJ2-2 | NA | TRBV4-3
TGTGCCAGCAGCTTGGGGCCTAGCGGGGGGACCTACAATGAGCAGTTCTTC | CASSLGPSGGTYNEQFF | TRBD2 | TRBJ2-1 | NA | TRBV7-2
TGCGCCAGCAGTGAGTCTGACAGTTTAAATCAGCCCCAGCATTTT | CASSESDSLNQPQHF | NA | TRBJ1-5 | NA | TRBV10-2
TGTGCCATAGGGGAGGGAAACGGCTACACCTTC | CAIGEGNGYTF | NA | TRBJ1-2 | once | TRBV6-1
TGTGCCAGCAGGAGACTTGGTGAAGCTTTCTTT | CASRRLGEAFF | NA | TRBJ1-1 | NA | TRBV6-1
TGTGCCAGCAGCTCAGACGGGACTAGCGGGGACGAGCAGTACTTC | CASSSDGTSGDEQYF | TRBD2 | TRBJ2-7 | NA | TRBV7-8
TGTGCCACCTCAAGGGCGGCCTATACGCAGTATTTT | CATSRAAYTQYF | NA | TRBJ2-3 | once | TRBV15
TGTGCCAGCAGCTTGGGGGACAGGGCCACTGAAGCTTTCTTT | CASSLGDRATEAFF | TRBD1 | TRBJ1-1 | NA | TRBV5-6
TGCGCCAGCAGCTTTAGTACCGGGACTAGCGGGGGCGCGGTGACCCAGTACTTC | CASSFSTGTSGGAVTQYF | TRBD2 | TRBJ2-5 | NA | TRBV5-1
TGTGCCAGCAGCTTGGCGGAGCGGGGGGGCGGGACAGATACGCAGTATTTT | CASSLAERGGGTDTQYF | TRBD2 | TRBJ2-3 | NA | TRBV5-4
TGTGCCAGCAGCCAAGTACAGGGGGCGGGCGACGAGCAGTACTTC | CASSQVQGAGDEQYF | TRBD1 | TRBJ2-7 | NA | TRBV4-2
TGTGCCAGCGGGGACAACACAAGAGGTGAGCCCCAGCATTTT | CASGDNTRGEPQHF | NA | TRBJ1-5 | NA | TRBV4-2
TGTGCCAGCAGCTCGTTAGCGGGTACGGGCAATACGCAGTATTTT | CASSSLAGTGNTQYF | TRBD2 | TRBJ2-3 | NA | TRBV7-2
TGTGCCAGCATCTCCAAGACAGTCATGAACACTGAAGCTTTCTTT | CASISKTVMNTEAFF | NA | TRBJ1-1 | few | TRBV27
TGCGCCAGCAGCCAAATCGGGGCAGACACCGGGGAGCTGTTTTTT | CASSQIGADTGELFF | NA | TRBJ2-2 | NA | TRBV4-1
TGTGCCAGCAGGAACCGGGGGAGTCCCCGAGAGACCCAGTACTTC | CASRNRGSPRETQYF | NA | TRBJ2-5 | NA | TRBV7-9
TGTGCCACCAGCAGAATGTCAGATACGCAGTATTTT | CATSRMSDTQYF | NA | TRBJ2-3 | NA | TRBV15
TGTGCCAGCAGTTACTCCCGGGTCGGCTACAATGAGCAGTTCTTC | CASSYSRVGYNEQFF | NA | TRBJ2-1 | NA | TRBV6-5
TGCAGCGTTGGGGGGGGTGAGCAGTTCTTC | CSVGGGEQFF | TRBD2 | TRBJ2-1 | NA | TRBV29-1
TGTGCCAGCACCTCGGACGTTGGCCAAACTTTCTTT | CASTSDVGQTFF | NA | TRBJ1-1 | NA | TRBV7-2
TGTGCCAGCAGCGCCTCATTCGGGATAGGCTCTGGAAACACCATATATTTT | CASSASFGIGSGNTIYF | NA | TRBJ1-3 | NA | TRBV9
TGTGCCTGGTCCCGACTCCAGGGGGATTCCACCTTC | CAWSRLQGDSTF | TRBD1 | TRBJ1-2 | NA | TRBV30
TGTGCCAGCTCACCTCAGGAGAGGACTGAAGCTTTCTTT | CASSPQERTEAFF | NA | TRBJ1-1 | NA | TRBV18
TGTGCCAGCTCATCGGACAGCAATCAGCCCCAGCATTTT | CASSSDSNQPQHF | NA | TRBJ1-5 | NA | TRBV18
TGCGCCAGCAGCTCCGACGTCAACTATGGCTACACCTTC | CASSSDVNYGYTF | NA | TRBJ1-2 | once | TRBV5-1
TGTGCCAGCAGCTTGGGTATCGAGGGAGCCCGAGTACGCAATGAGCAGTTCTTC | CASSLGIEGARVRNEQFF | NA | TRBJ2-1 | NA | TRBV11-1
TGTGCCAGCAGCTACAATAGCGGGGGGCGGGAGACCCAGTACTTC | CASSYNSGGRETQYF | TRBD2 | TRBJ2-5 | NA | TRBV7-2
TGTGCCAGCAGTGAACGGGGTTACGAGCAGTACTTC | CASSERGYEQYF | NA | TRBJ2-7 | NA | TRBV2
TGTGCCAGCAGCTTAAGCAGCGGGGGGACCCACGGTGAGCAGTTCTTC | CASSLSSGGTHGEQFF | TRBD2 | TRBJ2-1 | NA | TRBV7-2
TGTGCCAGTAGTCCAGGGTCGGGCTATGGCTACACCTTC | CASSPGSGYGYTF | NA | TRBJ1-2 | NA | TRBV19
TGTGCCAGCAGCGTAGTCGTCAGCGGGACCCAGTACTTC | CASSVVVSGTQYF | NA | TRBJ2-5 | NA | TRBV9
TGTGCCAGCAGCCAGGACAGGGCTCAAGAGACCCAGTACTTC | CASSQDRAQETQYF | TRBD1 | TRBJ2-5 | NA | TRBV7-7
TGTGCCAGCAGGGAGGACGGGAATCAGCCCCAGCATTTT | CASREDGNQPQHF | NA | TRBJ1-5 | NA | TRBV6-6
TGTGCCAGCAGCTGGGGCTTCGCTAATGAAAAACTGTTTTTT | CASSWGFANEKLFF | NA | TRBJ1-4 | NA | TRBV5-6
TGTGCCAGCAGGTCTCCGGGACAGAGTAACTATGGCTACACCTTC | CASRSPGQSNYGYTF | TRBD1 | TRBJ1-2 | NA | TRBV5-4
TGTGCCACCAGCGCCCTGACAGGGCCCCCCTACGAGCAGTACTTC | CATSALTGPPYEQYF | TRBD1 | TRBJ2-7 | NA | TRBV15
TGTGCCAGCAGTGACCGAGGAAGGGCCTTGGATGAGCAGTTCTTC | CASSDRGRALDEQFF | NA | TRBJ2-1 | NA | TRBV6-4
TGCGCCAGCAGCCCACAGGGATCAAGCACTGAAGCTTTCTTT | CASSPQGSSTEAFF | NA | TRBJ1-1 | NA | TRBV5-1
TGCGCCAGCAGCTTGGCTACAGGGAACACTGAAGCTTTCTTT | CASSLATGNTEAFF | NA | TRBJ1-1 | NA | TRBV5-1
TGCGCCAGCAGCGTAGCAGGGGAGGAGACCCAGTACTTC | CASSVAGEETQYF | NA | TRBJ2-5 | NA | TRBV5-1
TGTGCCAGCAGCGGGGGACTAGCGACCTACAATGAGCAGTTCTTC | CASSGGLATYNEQFF | TRBD2 | TRBJ2-1 | NA | TRBV5-5
TGTGCCAGCAGCCTCGACAGGGACCTCTCCTACAATGAGCAGTTCTTC | CASSLDRDLSYNEQFF | TRBD1 | TRBJ2-1 | NA | TRBV5-4
TGTGCCAGCAGCTTGGGGTCCGATAATCAGCCCCAGCATTTT | CASSLGSDNQPQHF | NA | TRBJ1-5 | NA | TRBV7-9
TGCAGCGTGGCCCCCGGGGGAGGGAGGAATGAGCAGTTCTTC | CSVAPGGGRNEQFF | TRBD2 | TRBJ2-1 | NA | TRBV29-1
TGTGCCAGTAGCCCTGCAGTAGGATATGGCTACACCTTC | CASSPAVGYGYTF | NA | TRBJ1-2 | few | TRBV19